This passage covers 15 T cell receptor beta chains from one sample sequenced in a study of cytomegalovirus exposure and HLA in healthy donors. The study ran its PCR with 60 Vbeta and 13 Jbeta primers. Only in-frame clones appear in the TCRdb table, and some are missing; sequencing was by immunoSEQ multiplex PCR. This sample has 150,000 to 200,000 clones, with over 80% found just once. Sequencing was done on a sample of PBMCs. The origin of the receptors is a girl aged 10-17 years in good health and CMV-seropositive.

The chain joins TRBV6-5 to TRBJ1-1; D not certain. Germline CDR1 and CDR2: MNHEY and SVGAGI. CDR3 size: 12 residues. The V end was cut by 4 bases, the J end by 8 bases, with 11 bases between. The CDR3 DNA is TGTGCCAGCAGTTCCCCGGGGTTGGAAGCTTTCTTT. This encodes CASSSPGLEAFF.

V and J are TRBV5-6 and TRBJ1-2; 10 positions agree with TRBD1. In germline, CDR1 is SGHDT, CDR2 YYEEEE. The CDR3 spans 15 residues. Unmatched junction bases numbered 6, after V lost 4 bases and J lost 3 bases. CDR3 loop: CASSRDRGQYYGYTF. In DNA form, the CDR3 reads TGTGCCAGCAGCCGCGACAGGGGGCAATACTATGGCTACACCTTC.

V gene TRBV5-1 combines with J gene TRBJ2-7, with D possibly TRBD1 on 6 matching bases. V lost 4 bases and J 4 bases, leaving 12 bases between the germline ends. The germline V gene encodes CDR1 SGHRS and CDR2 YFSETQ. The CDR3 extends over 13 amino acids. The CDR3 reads CASSIAQGYEQYF. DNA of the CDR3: TGCGCCAGCAGCATAGCACAGGGATACGAGCAGTACTTC. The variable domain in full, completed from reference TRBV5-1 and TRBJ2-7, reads KAGVTQTPRYLIKTRGQQVTLSCSPISGHRSVSWYQQTPGQGLQFLFEYFSETQRNKGNFPGRFSGRQFSNSRSEMNVSTLELGDSALYLCASSIAQGYEQYFGPGTRLTVT.

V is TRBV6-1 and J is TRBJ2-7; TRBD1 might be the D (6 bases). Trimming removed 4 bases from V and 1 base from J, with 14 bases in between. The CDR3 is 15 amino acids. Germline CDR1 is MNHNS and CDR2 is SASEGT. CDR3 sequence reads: CASSAAGTFSYEQYF. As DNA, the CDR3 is TGTGCCAGCAGTGCGGCCGGGACATTTTCCTACGAGCAGTACTTC.

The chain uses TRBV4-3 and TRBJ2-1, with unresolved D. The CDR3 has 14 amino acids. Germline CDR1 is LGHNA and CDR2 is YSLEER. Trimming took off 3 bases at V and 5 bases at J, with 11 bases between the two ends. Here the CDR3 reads CASSQITENNEQFF. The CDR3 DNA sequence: TGCGCCAGCAGCCAGATTACAGAGAACAATGAGCAGTTCTTC.

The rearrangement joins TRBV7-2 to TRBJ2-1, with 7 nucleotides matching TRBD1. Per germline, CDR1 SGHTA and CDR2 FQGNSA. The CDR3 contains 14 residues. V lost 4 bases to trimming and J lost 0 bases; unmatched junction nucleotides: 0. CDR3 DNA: TGTGCCAGCAGCTCAGGGGGCTCCTACAATGAGCAGTTCTTC. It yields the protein CASSSGGSYNEQFF. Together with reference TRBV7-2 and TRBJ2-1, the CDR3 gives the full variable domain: GAGVSQSPSNKVTEKGKDVELRCDPISGHTALYWYRQSLGQGLEFLIYFQGNSAPDKSGLPSDRFSAERTGGSVSTLTIQRTQQEDSAVYLCASSSGGSYNEQFFGPGTRLTVL.

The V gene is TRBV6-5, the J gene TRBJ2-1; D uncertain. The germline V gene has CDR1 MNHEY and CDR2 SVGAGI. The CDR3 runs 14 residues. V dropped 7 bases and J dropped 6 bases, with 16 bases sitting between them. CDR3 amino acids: CASKMARVTNEQFF. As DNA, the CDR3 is TGTGCCAGCAAGATGGCCCGGGTCACCAATGAGCAGTTCTTC.

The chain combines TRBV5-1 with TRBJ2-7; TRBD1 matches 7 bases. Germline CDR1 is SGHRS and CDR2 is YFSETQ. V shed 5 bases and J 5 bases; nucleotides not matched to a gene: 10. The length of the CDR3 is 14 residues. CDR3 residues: CASRNTGAGNEQYF. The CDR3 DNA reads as TGCGCCAGCAGAAATACAGGGGCTGGCAACGAGCAGTACTTC. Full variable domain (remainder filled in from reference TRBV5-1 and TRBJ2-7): KAGVTQTPRYLIKTRGQQVTLSCSPISGHRSVSWYQQTPGQGLQFLFEYFSETQRNKGNFPGRFSGRQFSNSRSEMNVSTLELGDSALYLCASRNTGAGNEQYFGPGTRLTVT.

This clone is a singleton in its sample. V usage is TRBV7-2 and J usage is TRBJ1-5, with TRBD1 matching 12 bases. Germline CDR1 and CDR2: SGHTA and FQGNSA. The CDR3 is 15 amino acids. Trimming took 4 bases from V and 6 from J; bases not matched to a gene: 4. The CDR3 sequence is CASSSGQGAFQPQHF. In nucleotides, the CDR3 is TGTGCCAGCAGCTCGGGACAGGGGGCTTTTCAGCCCCAGCATTTT. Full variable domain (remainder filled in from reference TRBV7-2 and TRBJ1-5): GAGVSQSPSNKVTEKGKDVELRCDPISGHTALYWYRQSLGQGLEFLIYFQGNSAPDKSGLPSDRFSAERTGGSVSTLTIQRTQQEDSAVYLCASSSGQGAFQPQHFGDGTRLSIL.

CDR3 in DNA: TGTGCCTGGAGTGGAGACATACTAGTTACCAATGAGCAGTTCTTC. Its protein is CAWSGDILVTNEQFF. The chain combines TRBV30 with TRBJ2-1; possibly TRBD2 for D (5 bases). CDR3 length equals 15 residues. In germline, CDR1 is GTSNPN, CDR2 SVGIG (reference sequence). V lost 1 base to trimming and J lost 6 bases, with 16 bases between them.

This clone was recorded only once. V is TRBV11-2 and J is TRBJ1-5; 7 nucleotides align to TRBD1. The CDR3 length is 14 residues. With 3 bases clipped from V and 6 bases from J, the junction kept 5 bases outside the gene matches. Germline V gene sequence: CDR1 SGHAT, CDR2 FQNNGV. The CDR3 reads CASSFDRVGQPQHF. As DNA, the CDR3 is TGTGCCAGCAGCTTCGACAGGGTTGGTCAGCCCCAGCATTTT. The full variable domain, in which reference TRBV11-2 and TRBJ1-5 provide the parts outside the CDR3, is EAGVAQSPRYKIIEKRQSVAFWCNPISGHATLYWYQQILGQGPKLLIQFQNNGVVDDSQLPKDRFSAERLKGVDSTLKIQPAKLEDSAVYLCASSFDRVGQPQHFGDGTRLSIL.

The CDR3 protein is CASSILGGGNQPQHF. The DNA for the CDR3 is TGTGCCAGTAGTATCTTAGGGGGCGGGAATCAGCCCCAGCATTTT. The genes are TRBV19 and TRBJ1-5; 7 nucleotides agree with TRBD1. CDR3 length: 15 amino acids. The junction had 6 bases not matched to a gene; V was cut back by 3 bases and J by 4 bases. CDR1 LNHDA and CDR2 SQIVND come from the germline V gene (reference sequence).

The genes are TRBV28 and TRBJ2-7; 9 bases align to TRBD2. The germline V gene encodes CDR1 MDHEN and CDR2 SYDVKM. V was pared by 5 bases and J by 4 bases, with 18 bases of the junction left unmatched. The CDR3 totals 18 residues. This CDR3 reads CASSTKRRGRALLYEQYF. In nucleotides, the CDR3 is TGTGCCAGCAGTACCAAACGGCGCGGGAGGGCCCTCTTGTACGAGCAGTACTTC.

For the CDR3, the DNA is TGTGCCAGCAGTAAGACAGGGGACATTCAGTACTTC. Protein product: CASSKTGDIQYF. This rearrangement joins TRBV6-5 to TRBJ2-4; 8 positions match TRBD1. The CDR3 loop spans 12 amino acids. V was pared by 5 bases and J by 8 bases, with 2 bases of the junction left unmatched. Germline V gene lookup returns CDR1 MNHEY and CDR2 SVGAGI.

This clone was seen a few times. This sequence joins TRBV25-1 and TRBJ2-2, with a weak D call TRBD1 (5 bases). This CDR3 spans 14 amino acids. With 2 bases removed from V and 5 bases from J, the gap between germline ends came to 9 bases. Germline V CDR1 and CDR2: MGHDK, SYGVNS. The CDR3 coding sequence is TGTGCCAGCAGTGAACAGGGATGGACCGGGGAGCTGTTTTTT. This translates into CASSEQGWTGELFF.